This TCR beta chain was identified during a study of shared clonotypes between healthy human individuals. Germline-derived CDR1 and CDR2 are ENHRY and SYGVKD. With 7 bases removed from V and 6 bases from J, the gap between germline ends came to 6 bases. The CDR3 extends over 11 amino acids. Turning to this clone: Other DNA sequences within the sample encode an identical CDR3.

Data came from immunoSEQ multiplex PCR; TCRdb stores just in-frame clones and leaves some out. This table has roughly 2 million clones, about 94% appearing once. This receptor was taken from a man aged 18 to 30 in good health. Sequenced: naive CD4+ T cells sorted from blood. The subset is: CD45RA+ positively selected. The chain combines TRBV10-3 with TRBJ2-2; D unclear. Here the CDR3 reads CAIKGPGELFF. The CDR3 nucleotides are TGTGCCATCAAAGGCCCCGGGGAGCTGTTTTTT.